The 19 T cell receptor beta chains given below trace back to one sample, sequenced in a study of chemoradiotherapy in HPV16-positive cancers. The method was immunoSEQ multiplex PCR; TCRdb's version includes in-frame clones alone and lacks a portion of them. The table lists tens of thousands of clones, about four fifths of them singletons. The specimen comprised blood, sampled from a patient who underwent chemoradiotherapy. These receptors all stem from a human donor with HPV-associated anogenital cancer.

The CDR3 loop is CASKLVADTQYF. In DNA form, the CDR3 reads TGTGCCAGCAAGTTAGTTGCAGATACGCAGTATTTT. V gene TRBV2 combines with J gene TRBJ2-3; D not resolved. Per the germline V gene, CDR1 is SNHLY and CDR2 is FYNNEI. CDR3 length: 12 residues. V dropped 7 bases and J dropped 4 bases, with 9 bases sitting between them.

The rearrangement links TRBV9 to TRBJ1-1; tentative D call: TRBD1 (6 bases). The CDR3 length is 18 residues. Germline V gene data show CDR1 as SGDLS and CDR2 as YYNGEE. The V end was cut by 3 bases, the J end by 1 base, with 22 bases between. The CDR3 region has the DNA TGTGCCAGCAGCGCATACGGGGACTTAGGGGGTCCGAACACTGAAGCTTTCTTT. This encodes CASSAYGDLGGPNTEAFF. The entire variable domain, with the rest obtained from reference TRBV9 and TRBJ1-1, is as follows: DSGVTQTPKHLITATGQRVTLRCSPRSGDLSVYWYQQSLDQGLQFLIQYYNGEERAKGNILERFSAQQFPDLHSELNLSSLELGDSALYFCASSAYGDLGGPNTEAFFGQGTRLTVV.

This chain joins TRBV6-1 and TRBJ1-5; unclear D gene. Germline values: CDR1 MNHNS, CDR2 SASEGT. The CDR3 contains 13 residues. V was pared by 3 bases and J by 0 bases, with 3 bases between. CDR3 nucleotides: TGTGCCAGCAGTGACAATAGCAATCAGCCCCAGCATTTT. This translates into CASSDNSNQPQHF.

The chain recombines TRBV15 with TRBJ1-1, with unresolved D. With 2 bases removed from V and 2 bases from J, the gap between germline ends came to 12 bases. There are 15 residues in the CDR3. Germline CDR1 LNHNV, CDR2 YYDKDF (reference sequence). The CDR3 spells CATSRHTGGNTEAFF. CDR3 DNA sequence: TGTGCCACCAGCAGACACACGGGTGGAAACACTGAAGCTTTCTTT.

The rearrangement links TRBV2 to TRBJ2-5, with D tentatively TRBD1 or TRBD2 (5 bases each). Trimming removed 8 bases at V and 2 bases at J, with 18 bases between. The CDR3 loop spans 15 amino acids. The germline V gene has CDR1 SNHLY and CDR2 FYNNEI. In DNA, the CDR3 is TGTGCCAGCCCTTTCCCCGGGACCCTACAAGAGACCCAGTACTTC. This codes for CASPFPGTLQETQYF.

This chain uses TRBV6-5 with TRBJ1-5; D is uncertain. Germline assignment: CDR1 MNHEY and CDR2 SVGAGI. V was clipped by 2 bases and J by 2 bases, with 4 bases between them. The CDR3 sequence is 13 residues long. CDR3 sequence (DNA): TGTGCCAGCAGTTACGGTGGCAATCAGCCCCAGCATTTT. Amino acid sequence: CASSYGGNQPQHF.

The chain couples TRBV11-3 to TRBJ2-3; D gene uncertain. Germline CDR1 and CDR2: SGHNT and YENEEA. This CDR3 spans 14 amino acids. Trimming removed 5 bases from V and 4 bases from J, with 13 bases in between. The CDR3 loop is CASSPTVGADTQYF. CDR3 sequence (DNA): TGTGCCAGCAGCCCGACGGTGGGTGCAGATACGCAGTATTTT.

The V and J genes are TRBV7-6 and TRBJ2-3; either TRBD1 or TRBD2 may supply D (6 bases each). Trimming took 2 bases from V and 0 from J, leaving 9 bases between them. CDR3 length equals 15 residues. Germline CDR1 is SGHVS and CDR2 is FNYEAQ. CDR3 residues: CASSLTGASTDTQYF. The DNA for the CDR3 is TGTGCCAGCAGCTTAACGGGGGCTAGCACAGATACGCAGTATTTT.

The V gene is TRBV11-2, the J gene TRBJ2-3, with a possible D match to TRBD2 (6 bases). V lost 0 bases and J 1 base, leaving 20 bases between the germline ends. There are 19 residues in the CDR3. Germline V CDR1 and CDR2: SGHAT, FQNNGV. The CDR3 DNA sequence: TGTGCCAGCAGCTTAGATGTGGCTAGAGGTGAGCGGGGCACAGATACGCAGTATTTT. Its translation is CASSLDVARGERGTDTQYF.

The genes are TRBV14 and TRBJ2-7; 8 bases are shared with TRBD1. The V gene end was trimmed by 3 bases and the J gene end by 3 bases; junction bases not matched to a gene: 1. Germline V gene data show CDR1 as SGHDN and CDR2 as FVKESK. This CDR3 has 13 amino acids. The DNA for the CDR3 is TGTGCCAGCAGCCAGACAGGGGTCTACGAGCAGTACTTC. This codes for CASSQTGVYEQYF.

The gene calls are TRBV4-1 and TRBJ1-1; D might be TRBD1 (5 bases). V lost 3 bases, J lost 0 bases, and 17 bases lay in between. The CDR3 is made up of 17 amino acids. CDR1 is MGHRA, CDR2 YSYEKL, per germline. CDR3 DNA: TGCGCCAGCAGCCAGCAGTGGTGGTCAGGGATGAACACTGAAGCTTTCTTT. Its protein is CASSQQWWSGMNTEAFF.

The chain combines TRBV25-1 with TRBJ1-1; 9 nucleotides match TRBD1. Germline lookup yields CDR1 MGHDK and CDR2 SYGVNS. The CDR3 runs 12 residues. Unmatched junction bases numbered 2, after V lost 4 bases and J lost 8 bases. The CDR3 nucleotides read TGTGCCAGCAGTGGGGGGACAGGGGAAGCTTTCTTT. Encoded protein: CASSGGTGEAFF. The full variable domain, rest sourced from reference TRBV25-1 and TRBJ1-1, is EADIYQTPRYLVIGTGKKITLECSQTMGHDKMYWYQQDPGMELHLIHYSYGVNSTEKGDLSSESTVSRIRTEHFPLTLESARPSHTSQYLCASSGGTGEAFFGQGTRLTVV.

This clone was seen a few times. This chain uses TRBV14 with TRBJ1-2, with a possible D match to TRBD1 (5 bases). V was shortened by 4 bases and J by 5 bases, with 20 bases between the two germline ends. The germline V gene encodes CDR1 SGHDN and CDR2 FVKESK. This CDR3 has 16 residues. The CDR3 spells CASSPNRNEGLYGYTF. CDR3 nucleotide sequence: TGTGCCAGCAGCCCTAATAGAAACGAGGGACTATATGGCTACACCTTC.

CDR3 sequence: CASSLNSRETQYF. As DNA, the CDR3 is TGTGCCAGCAGCTTGAACAGTCGGGAGACCCAGTACTTC. The chain uses TRBV11-2 and TRBJ2-5; no clear D gene. Germline values: CDR1 SGHAT, CDR2 FQNNGV. The CDR3 consists of 13 residues. Trimming removed 3 bases from V and 5 bases from J, with 10 bases in between.

The V and J genes are TRBV6-1 and TRBJ1-4; D may be TRBD1 (5 bases). This CDR3 is built from 15 residues. Trimming removed 2 bases at V and 5 bases at J, with 12 bases between. The germline V gene encodes CDR1 MNHNS and CDR2 SASEGT. The CDR3 spells CASSENGGMNEKLFF. CDR3 DNA: TGTGCCAGCAGTGAAAATGGGGGGATGAATGAAAAACTGTTTTTT.

J is TRBJ2-1 and V is TRBV27; the D call may be TRBD1 or TRBD2 (6 bases each). This CDR3 spans 17 amino acids. The germline V and J ends were trimmed by 1 base and 5 bases, with 18 bases remaining between them. Per germline, CDR1 MNHEY and CDR2 SMNVEV (reference sequence). The CDR3 DNA reads TGTGCCAGCAGTTTATGGCCCGGAAGGGGGGAGGACAATGAGCAGTTCTTC. Its protein product is CASSLWPGRGEDNEQFF.

This chain uses TRBV6-1 with TRBJ2-3; D is possibly TRBD2 (6 bases). V was cut by 7 bases and J by 5 bases, with 19 bases left in between. CDR1 MNHNS and CDR2 SASEGT come from the germline V gene. CDR3 size: 15 residues. The CDR3 region is CASIPAWGVEDTQYF. The CDR3 coding sequence is TGTGCCAGCATTCCCGCGTGGGGGGTGGAAGATACGCAGTATTTT.

This chain joins TRBV10-3 and TRBJ2-5, with 10 bases aligning to TRBD2. The CDR3 sequence is 13 residues long. J was trimmed by 4 bases and V by 10 bases; bases with no gene match: 6. Germline CDR1 ENHRY, CDR2 SYGVKD. CDR3 protein: CASQAGGRETQYF. The CDR3 DNA reads TGTGCCAGCCAAGCGGGGGGGCGAGAGACCCAGTACTTC.

J is TRBJ1-4 and V is TRBV6-1; 7 nucleotides match TRBD1. V dropped 10 bases and J dropped 8; count of bases not matched to a gene: 13. The length of the CDR3 is 14 residues. CDR1 and CDR2 from the germline V gene are MNHNS and SASEGT. The CDR3 sequence is CATLPGGGLEKLFF. The CDR3 bases are TGTGCCACCCTACCAGGGGGGGGTTTGGAAAAACTGTTTTTT.